The next 11 T cell receptor beta chains were all read from a single sample in a study of neurological immune-mediated disorders. Described time point: longitudinal time-point 1 (baseline). TCRdb reanalysed the 5' RACE reads using MiXCR and keeps one entry per CDR3 protein. The table lists tens of thousands of distinct CDR3 sequences, roughly 15% of them singletons. Sequencing was performed on PBMCs. All receptors derive from a female donor with HTLV-1-associated myelopathy (HAM/TSP).

This clonotype was counted a few times. The V call is TRBV5-1, the J call TRBJ2-6; no definite D call. V gave up 1 base and J gave up 0 bases, with 11 bases separating them. Germline CDR1 and CDR2: SGHRS and YFSETQ. This CDR3 is built from 17 residues. The CDR3: CASSLMAWSSGANVLTF. As DNA, the CDR3 is TGCGCCAGCAGCTTGATGGCTTGGAGCTCTGGGGCCAACGTCCTGACTTTC.

About this clonotype: A much larger clone lies a single base off, so this may be a read error. The chain links TRBV20-1 to TRBJ2-1, with D unclear. V lost 6 bases, J lost 4 bases, and 16 bases lay in between. Germline V gene sequence: CDR1 DFQATT, CDR2 SNEGSKA (reference sequence). CDR3 length: 14 residues. Written as DNA, the CDR3 is TGCAGTGCCCCCCCCCGGGTGTTGTACAATGAGCAGTTCTTC. Translating it yields CSAPPRVLYNEQFF.

This clonotype has a count of ten or more. The chain couples TRBV2 to TRBJ1-3, with 7 positions matching TRBD1. The length of the CDR3 is 16 residues. Unmatched junction bases numbered 13, after V lost 7 bases and J lost 4 bases. The germline gives CDR1 SNHLY, CDR2 FYNNEI. The CDR3 DNA sequence: TGTGCCAGCAAGAAGTTGGGGCAGGGGGAAGGAAACACCATATATTTT. This translates into CASKKLGQGEGNTIYF.

This clonotype has a count of ten or more. J is TRBJ2-5 and V is TRBV6-1; the D gene is possibly TRBD2 (6 bases). In germline, CDR1 is MNHNS, CDR2 SASEGT. This CDR3 is built from 16 residues. Trimming took 2 bases from V and 5 from J, leaving 18 bases between them. CDR3 DNA: TGTGCCAGCAGTGAAAGGCCTAGCTGGGGAGGCGAGACCCAGTACTTC. This codes for CASSERPSWGGETQYF.

V and J are TRBV28 and TRBJ2-7; the match to TRBD1 covers 7 bases. Trimming cost V 2 bases and J 3 bases; bases outside gene matches: 7. The CDR3 is 15 residues long. Germline CDR1 is MDHEN and CDR2 is SYDVKM. The CDR3 DNA reads TGTGCCAGCAGTTTACACCGGGACAGTGACTACGAGCAGTACTTC. This translates into CASSLHRDSDYEQYF.

The CDR3 coding sequence is TGTGCCAGCAGACGAGATAGCAATCAGCCCCAGCATTTT. Translation: CASRRDSNQPQHF. The chain links TRBV2 to TRBJ1-5, with D hard to call. Germline CDR1 and CDR2: SNHLY and FYNNEI. The ends were cut back, 6 bases at V and 0 bases at J, with 6 bases in the middle. This CDR3 is 13 amino acids long.

CDR3 loop: CASRFSGGNYNEQFF. Written as DNA, the CDR3 is TGTGCCAGCAGATTTAGCGGGGGTAACTACAATGAGCAGTTCTTC. The chain uses TRBV6-5 and TRBJ2-1, with 9 nucleotides matching TRBD2. The CDR3 is 15 amino acids. CDR1 is MNHEY, CDR2 SVGAGI, per germline. J lost 3 bases, V lost 6 bases, and 6 bases had no gene match.

This clonotype was seen repeatedly, ten times or more. V is TRBV7-2 and J is TRBJ1-1; D is unresolved. Trimming shortened V by 3 bases and J by 1 base, and 9 bases separated the two germline ends. The CDR3 length is 14 residues. Germline CDR1 and CDR2: SGHTA and FQGNSA. The CDR3 here is CASSFWAANTEAFF. DNA for the CDR3: TGTGCCAGCAGCTTCTGGGCCGCGAACACTGAAGCTTTCTTT. Using reference TRBV7-2 and TRBJ1-1 for the parts outside the CDR3, the full variable domain is GAGVSQSPSNKVTEKGKDVELRCDPISGHTALYWYRQSLGQGLEFLIYFQGNSAPDKSGLPSDRFSAERTGGSVSTLTIQRTQQEDSAVYLCASSFWAANTEAFFGQGTRLTVV.

This clonotype was observed at least ten times. The rearrangement joins TRBV3-1 to TRBJ2-6; D might be TRBD2 (5 bases). The V end was cut by 0 bases, the J end by 4 bases, with 16 bases between. The CDR3 runs to 18 residues. CDR1 and CDR2 from the germline V gene are LGHDT and YNNKEL (reference sequence). The CDR3: CASSQDPEGRLGANVLTF. The CDR3 coding sequence is TGTGCCAGCAGCCAAGATCCTGAGGGCCGTTTGGGGGCCAACGTCCTGACTTTC.

V and J are TRBV20-1 and TRBJ1-3; 9 positions agree with TRBD1. Germline CDR1 reads DFQATT; CDR2 reads SNEGSKA (reference sequence). This CDR3 is built from 22 residues. After removal of 6 bases from V and 2 bases from J, the junction contained 29 bases not matched to a gene. The CDR3, as DNA: TGCAGTGCCAGGATAGAGCGACTGGACAGGGGTCGGGTATTAGCTCCTGGAAACACCATATATTTT. Translating gives CSARIERLDRGRVLAPGNTIYF.

This clonotype was counted at least ten times. The chain couples TRBV20-1 to TRBJ1-3; D gene unclear. The germline gives CDR1 DFQATT, CDR2 SNEGSKA (reference sequence). Trimming took 6 bases from V and 0 from J, leaving 9 bases between them. The CDR3 is 13 residues long. CDR3 bases: TGCAGTGCAAGGAGGGCCTCTGGAAACACCATATATTTT. Translating it yields CSARRASGNTIYF.